The clone carrying this T cell receptor (beta chain) was recorded only once. Its target is not known. Researchers took RNA transcripts and amplified the TCR beta CDR3 regions from them. During a first-round RT-PCR of the TCR CDR3, the HTBI primer set was used. TCRdb reanalysed the multiplex PCR reads using MiXCR and keeps one entry per CDR3 protein. The table lists hundreds of thousands of distinct CDR3 sequences, 16% of them singletons. This sample was taken from a study of T cells in Graves' hyperthyroidism and ophthalmopathy. Study details: Pretreatment peripheral blood was obtained at initial diagnosis. Findings and caveats of the study: The model forecast ophthalmopathy, anticipating it by a median around 6.5 months before onset. Stable hyperthyroidism was told apart from ophthalmopathy by a model built on 13 V-J features.

Inclusion characteristics of ophthalmopathy patients comprised a Clinical Activity Score of at least 3, a NOSPECS grade of at least 4, and duration under 3 months. With V trimmed by 8 bases and J by 2 bases, 5 bases remained unmatched. From germline, CDR1 is LGHNA and CDR2 YNFKEQ. This CDR3 has 15 residues. This rearrangement joins TRBV4-2 to TRBJ2-6, with 8 bases that match TRBD2. The sequence derives from a woman aged 40 to 50 with Graves' ophthalmopathy. Sequencing was done on a sample of blood. This CDR3 reads CASGTGGPGANVLTF. The CDR3, as DNA: TGTGCCAGCGGGACGGGGGGGCCTGGGGCCAACGTCCTGACTTTC.